Following are 15 T cell receptor beta chains from one sample sequenced in a study of beta chain features in type 1 diabetes. All of the isolated RNA was reverse transcribed, so expressed TCRB transcripts were sequenced. The method was immunoSEQ multiplex PCR; TCRdb's version includes in-frame clones alone and lacks a portion of them. This table holds some 140,000 clones, about 8.7% found once. The material sequenced was central memory CD4+ T cells from blood. All receptors come from a man younger than 35 in good health.

DNA for the CDR3: TGTGCCAGCAGCTTAAGCGGGTGGGAGCAGTACTTC. It translates to CASSLSGWEQYF. The rearrangement uses TRBV7-2 and TRBJ2-7; weak D call: TRBD2 (6 bases). CDR3 length: 12 residues. V was pared by 2 bases and J by 7 bases, with 9 bases between. Germline V gene lookup returns CDR1 SGHTA and CDR2 FQGNSA.

This clone was seen ten or more times. The V call is TRBV18, the J call TRBJ2-5; D may be TRBD2 (6 bases). Germline CDR1 reads KGHSH; CDR2 reads LQKENI. This CDR3 is 15 amino acids long. V lost 1 base and J 1 base, leaving 10 bases between the germline ends. CDR3 bases: TGTGCCAGCTCACCACAGGAGGGTCTCCAAGAGACCCAGTACTTC. Translated, it gives CASSPQEGLQETQYF.

This clone was observed a handful of times. The chain has TRBV4-3 and TRBJ2-7; possibly TRBD1 for D (6 bases). Germline assignment: CDR1 LGHNA and CDR2 YSLEER. V lost 0 bases and J 2 bases, leaving 14 bases between the germline ends. This CDR3 has 16 residues. Written as DNA, the CDR3 is TGCGCCAGCAGCCAAGATGGAAGGGGGTCCCCCTACGAGCAGTACTTC. This sequence encodes CASSQDGRGSPYEQYF.

The rearrangement joins TRBV2 to TRBJ2-5; TRBD2 is a possible D gene (5 bases). Germline-derived CDR1 and CDR2 are SNHLY and FYNNEI. V lost 8 bases, J lost 2 bases, and 15 bases lay in between. The CDR3 length is 14 residues. The chain's CDR3 is CASRPIREQETQYF. CDR3 in DNA: TGTGCCAGCCGCCCTATAAGGGAGCAAGAGACCCAGTACTTC.

This clone was seen only a few times. The chain employs TRBV5-6 and TRBJ1-1; TRBD1 agrees at 8 bases. The CDR3 runs 16 residues. The ends lost 4 bases at V and 4 bases at J; junction bases unmatched: 12. In germline, CDR1 is SGHDT, CDR2 YYEEEE. CDR3 region: CASSQGTGSGTTEAFF. The CDR3 DNA reads as TGTGCCAGCAGCCAAGGGACAGGTAGCGGAACCACTGAAGCTTTCTTT.

This clone was seen a few times. This sequence joins TRBV4-1 and TRBJ2-7, with D maybe TRBD1 (6 bases). Trimming removed 1 base at V and 3 bases at J, with 13 bases between. In germline, CDR1 is MGHRA, CDR2 YSYEKL. The CDR3 has 15 amino acids. This CDR3 is CASSQVKQGDYEQYF. CDR3 bases: TGCGCCAGCAGCCAAGTAAAACAGGGTGACTACGAGCAGTACTTC.

The chain has TRBV7-9 and TRBJ2-3; 12 bases are a match to TRBD2. The CDR3 totals 13 residues. Trimming cost V 6 bases and J 9 bases; bases outside gene matches: 4. CDR1 SEHNR and CDR2 FQNEAQ come from the germline V gene (reference sequence). The CDR3 protein is CASRNLAGGTQYF. In DNA form, the CDR3 reads TGTGCCAGCAGGAACCTAGCGGGAGGGACGCAGTATTTT.

The genes are TRBV6-1 and TRBJ1-5, with D perhaps matching TRBD1 (5 bases). The CDR3 extends over 11 amino acids. The V end was cut by 6 bases, the J end by 7 bases, with 7 bases between. The germline V gene encodes CDR1 MNHNS and CDR2 SASEGT. The CDR3 reads CASSRQQPQHF. The CDR3 coding sequence is TGTGCCAGCAGCAGACAGCAGCCCCAGCATTTT.

The chain joins TRBV4-2 to TRBJ2-1, with TRBD1 as a possible D gene (6 bases). Trimming removed 4 bases from V and 6 bases from J, with 13 bases in between. Germline CDR1 is LGHNA and CDR2 is YNFKEQ. This CDR3 comprises 14 residues. The CDR3 DNA reads as TGTGCCAGCAGCCTACCCACAGGGCTCAATGAGCAGTTCTTC. Encoded protein: CASSLPTGLNEQFF.

This clone has just a few counts. The gene calls are TRBV9 and TRBJ2-3; D gene uncertain. This CDR3 contains 13 residues. V shed 3 bases and J shed 2 bases, with 7 bases lying between them. Germline V gene lookup returns CDR1 SGDLS and CDR2 YYNGEE. The DNA for the CDR3 is TGTGCCAGCAGCGCACGGGTCACAGATACGCAGTATTTT. It translates to CASSARVTDTQYF.

The gene calls are TRBV6-1 and TRBJ2-7; 7 bases map to TRBD1. Germline trimming cut 4 bases from V and 1 base from J; bases unmatched to any gene: 7. The CDR3 covers 15 residues. Looked up from germline, CDR1 is MNHNS and CDR2 is SASEGT. The CDR3 reads CASSALGTASYEQYF. The CDR3 DNA is TGTGCCAGCAGTGCCTTAGGGACAGCATCCTACGAGCAGTACTTC.

This chain connects TRBV7-2 to TRBJ2-7; maybe TRBD2 (6 bases). Trimming stripped 5 bases from V and 2 bases from J, with 13 bases between. Germline lookup yields CDR1 SGHTA and CDR2 FQGNSA. This CDR3 comprises 14 residues. The CDR3 sequence is CASSPRDGPYEQYF. In nucleotides, the CDR3 is TGTGCCAGCAGCCCGCGGGACGGGCCCTACGAGCAGTACTTC.

This chain uses TRBV29-1 with TRBJ2-2, with 9 bases matching TRBD2. The CDR3 contains 16 residues. Germline loops: CDR1 SQVTM, CDR2 ANQGSEA. Germline trimming cut 0 bases from V and 4 bases from J; bases unmatched to any gene: 6. The chain's CDR3 is CSVEDRRGGSTGELFF. The CDR3 nucleotides read TGCAGCGTTGAAGATCGGCGGGGGGGCTCCACCGGGGAGCTGTTTTTT.

This clone was counted only a few times. This chain connects TRBV7-2 to TRBJ1-5, with 7 bases identical to TRBD1. Germline CDR1 is SGHTA and CDR2 is FQGNSA. This CDR3 contains 17 residues. After removal of 2 bases from V and 2 bases from J, the junction contained 9 bases not matched to a gene. The CDR3 sequence is CASSLRQGNRGNQPQHF. CDR3 in DNA: TGTGCCAGCAGCTTAAGACAGGGAAATAGGGGCAATCAGCCCCAGCATTTT.

The chain joins TRBV7-3 to TRBJ2-7, with a possible D match to TRBD1 (6 bases). Looked up from germline, CDR1 is SGHTA and CDR2 is FQGTGA. The CDR3 length is 15 residues. With 2 bases removed from V and 1 base from J, the gap between germline ends came to 12 bases. CDR3 in DNA: TGTGCCAGCAGCTTAGGAGCCGGACAGTCCTACGAGCAGTACTTC. As protein: CASSLGAGQSYEQYF.